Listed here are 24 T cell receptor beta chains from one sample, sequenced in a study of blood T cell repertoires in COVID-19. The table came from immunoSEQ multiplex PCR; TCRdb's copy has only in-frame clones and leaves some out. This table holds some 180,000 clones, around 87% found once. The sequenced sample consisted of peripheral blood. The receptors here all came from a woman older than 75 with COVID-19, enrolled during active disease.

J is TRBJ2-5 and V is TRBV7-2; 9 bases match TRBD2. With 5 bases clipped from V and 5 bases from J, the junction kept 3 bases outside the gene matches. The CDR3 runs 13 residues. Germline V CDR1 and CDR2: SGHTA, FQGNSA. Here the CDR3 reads CASSLTSGETQYF. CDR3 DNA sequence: TGTGCCAGCAGCCTCACTAGCGGGGAGACCCAGTACTTC.

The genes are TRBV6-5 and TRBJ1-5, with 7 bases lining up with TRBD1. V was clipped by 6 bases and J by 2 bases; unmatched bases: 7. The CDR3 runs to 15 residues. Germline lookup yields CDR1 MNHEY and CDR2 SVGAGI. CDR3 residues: CASSVQGPGNQPQHF. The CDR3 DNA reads TGTGCCAGCAGCGTACAGGGGCCGGGCAATCAGCCCCAGCATTTT.

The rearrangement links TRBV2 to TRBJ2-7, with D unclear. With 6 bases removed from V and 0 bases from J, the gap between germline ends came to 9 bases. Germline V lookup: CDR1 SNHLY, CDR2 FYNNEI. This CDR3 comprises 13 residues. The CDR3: CASRASSSYEQYF. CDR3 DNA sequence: TGTGCCAGCAGGGCCTCTAGCTCCTACGAGCAGTACTTC.

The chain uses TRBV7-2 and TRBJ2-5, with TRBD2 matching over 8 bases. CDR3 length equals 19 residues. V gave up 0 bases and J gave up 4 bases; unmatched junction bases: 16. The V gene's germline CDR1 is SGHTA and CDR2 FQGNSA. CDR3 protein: CASSLALVEGRLAGETQYF. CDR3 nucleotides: TGTGCCAGCAGCTTAGCGTTAGTCGAGGGGCGGCTAGCGGGAGAGACCCAGTACTTC. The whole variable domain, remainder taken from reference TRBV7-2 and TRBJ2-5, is GAGVSQSPSNKVTEKGKDVELRCDPISGHTALYWYRQSLGQGLEFLIYFQGNSAPDKSGLPSDRFSAERTGGSVSTLTIQRTQQEDSAVYLCASSLALVEGRLAGETQYFGPGTRLLVL.

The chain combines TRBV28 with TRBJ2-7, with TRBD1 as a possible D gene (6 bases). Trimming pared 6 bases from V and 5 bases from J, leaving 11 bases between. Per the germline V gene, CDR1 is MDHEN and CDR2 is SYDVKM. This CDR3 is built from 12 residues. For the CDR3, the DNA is TGTGCCAGCAGGACAGGTTACGACGAGCAGTACTTC. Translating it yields CASRTGYDEQYF.

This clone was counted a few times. DNA for the CDR3: TGTGCCAGCAGCTCACGGACAGGGAGGATGAATTCACCCCTCCACTTT. This codes for CASSSRTGRMNSPLHF. V and J are TRBV7-9 and TRBJ1-6, with TRBD1 identical over 8 bases. Trimming removed 4 bases from V and 7 bases from J; junction bases left unmatched: 9. Germline values: CDR1 SEHNR, CDR2 FQNEAQ (reference sequence). The CDR3 has 16 amino acids.

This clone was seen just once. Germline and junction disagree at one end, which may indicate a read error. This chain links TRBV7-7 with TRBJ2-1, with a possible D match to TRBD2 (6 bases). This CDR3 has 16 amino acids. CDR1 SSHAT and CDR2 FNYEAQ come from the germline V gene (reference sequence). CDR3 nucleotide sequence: TGTGCTAGCAGCTTAAGTGGCGCTAGGTTCGGGGGTGAGCAGTTCTTC. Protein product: CASSLSGARFGGEQFF.

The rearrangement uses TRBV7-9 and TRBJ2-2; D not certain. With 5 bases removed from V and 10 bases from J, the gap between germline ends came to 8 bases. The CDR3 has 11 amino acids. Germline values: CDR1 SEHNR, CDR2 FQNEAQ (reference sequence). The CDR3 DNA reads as TGTGCCAGCAGCCCTTCTCTGGAGCTGTTTTTT. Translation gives CASSPSLELFF.

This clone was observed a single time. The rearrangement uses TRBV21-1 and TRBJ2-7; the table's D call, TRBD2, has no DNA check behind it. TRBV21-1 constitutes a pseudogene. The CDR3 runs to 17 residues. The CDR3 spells CASSMSGLAGGYYEQYF. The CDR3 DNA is TGTGCCAGCAGCATGAGTGGACTAGCGGGAGGTTACTACGAGCAGTACTTC.

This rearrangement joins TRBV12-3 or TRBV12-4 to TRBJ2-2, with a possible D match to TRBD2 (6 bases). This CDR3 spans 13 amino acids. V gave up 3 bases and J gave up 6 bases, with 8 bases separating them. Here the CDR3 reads CASSLDYPGELFF. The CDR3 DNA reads TGTGCCAGCAGTTTGGACTATCCCGGGGAGCTGTTTTTT.

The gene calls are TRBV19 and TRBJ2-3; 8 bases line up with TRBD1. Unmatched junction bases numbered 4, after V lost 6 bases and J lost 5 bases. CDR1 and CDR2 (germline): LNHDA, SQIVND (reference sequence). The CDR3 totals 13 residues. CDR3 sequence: CASRRQGRDTQYF. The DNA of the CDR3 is TGTGCCAGTAGAAGACAGGGGAGAGATACGCAGTATTTT.

CDR3 loop: CASSLNFNQPQHF. The CDR3 nucleotides are TGTGCCAGCAGTCTAAACTTCAATCAGCCCCAGCATTTT. V and J are TRBV28 and TRBJ1-5; D remains ambiguous. Germline V gives CDR1 MDHEN, CDR2 SYDVKM. The CDR3 is 13 residues long. Deletions cut 5 bases from V and 3 bases from J, with 8 bases between.

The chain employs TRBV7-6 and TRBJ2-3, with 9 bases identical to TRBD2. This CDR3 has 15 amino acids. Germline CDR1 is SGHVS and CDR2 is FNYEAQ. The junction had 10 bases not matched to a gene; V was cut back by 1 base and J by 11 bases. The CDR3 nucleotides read TGTGCCAGCAGCTTAGGGAGTGGGACTAGCTCCCAGCAGTATTTT. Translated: CASSLGSGTSSQQYF.

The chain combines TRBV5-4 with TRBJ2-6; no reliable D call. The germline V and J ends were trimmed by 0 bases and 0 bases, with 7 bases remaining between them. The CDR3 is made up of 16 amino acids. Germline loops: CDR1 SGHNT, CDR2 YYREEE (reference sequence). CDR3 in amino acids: CASSLAASSGANVLTF. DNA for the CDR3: TGTGCCAGCAGCTTGGCCGCCAGCTCTGGGGCCAACGTCCTGACTTTC.

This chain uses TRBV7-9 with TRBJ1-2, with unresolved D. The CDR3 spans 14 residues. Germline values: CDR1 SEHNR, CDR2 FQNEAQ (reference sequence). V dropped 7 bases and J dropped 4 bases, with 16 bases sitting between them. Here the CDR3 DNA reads TGTGCCAGCACCTTTTTATCCCCTTCCTATGGCTACACCTTC. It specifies CASTFLSPSYGYTF.

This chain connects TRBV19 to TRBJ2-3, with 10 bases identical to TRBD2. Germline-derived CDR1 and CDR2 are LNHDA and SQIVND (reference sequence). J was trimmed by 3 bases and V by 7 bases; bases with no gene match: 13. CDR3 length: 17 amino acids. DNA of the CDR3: TGTGCCAGTATGGGAAGACTAGCGGGCACGGGAACAGATACGCAGTATTTT. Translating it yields CASMGRLAGTGTDTQYF.

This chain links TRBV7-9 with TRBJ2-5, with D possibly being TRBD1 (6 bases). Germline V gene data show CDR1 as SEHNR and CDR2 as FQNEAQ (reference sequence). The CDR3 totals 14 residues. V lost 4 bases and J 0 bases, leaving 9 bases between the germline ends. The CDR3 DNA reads TGTGCCAGCAGCTCACAGGGTAACCAAGAGACCCAGTACTTC. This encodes CASSSQGNQETQYF. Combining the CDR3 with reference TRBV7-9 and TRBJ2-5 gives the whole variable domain DTGVSQNPRHKITKRGQNVTFRCDPISEHNRLYWYRQTLGQGPEFLTYFQNEAQLEKSRLLSDRFSAERPKGSFSTLEIQRTEQGDSAMYLCASSSQGNQETQYFGPGTRLLVL.

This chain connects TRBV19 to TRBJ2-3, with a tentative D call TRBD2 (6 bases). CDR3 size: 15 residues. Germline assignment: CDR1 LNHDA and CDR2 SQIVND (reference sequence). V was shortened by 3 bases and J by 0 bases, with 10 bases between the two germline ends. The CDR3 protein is CASSIGGISTDTQYF. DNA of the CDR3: TGTGCCAGTAGTATCGGCGGGATTAGCACAGATACGCAGTATTTT. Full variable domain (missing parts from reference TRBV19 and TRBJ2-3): DGGITQSPKYLFRKEGQNVTLSCEQNLNHDAMYWYRQDPGQGLRLIYYSQIVNDFQKGDIAEGYSVSREKKESFPLTVTSAQKNPTAFYLCASSIGGISTDTQYFGPGTRLTVL.

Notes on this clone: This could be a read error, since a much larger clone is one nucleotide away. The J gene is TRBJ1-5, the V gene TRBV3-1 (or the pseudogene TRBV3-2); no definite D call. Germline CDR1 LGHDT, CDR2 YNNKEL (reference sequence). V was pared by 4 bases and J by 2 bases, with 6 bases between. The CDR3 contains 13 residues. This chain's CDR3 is CASSRGGNQPQHF. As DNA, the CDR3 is TGTGCCAGCAGCCGCGGGGGCAATCAGCCCCAGCATTTT.

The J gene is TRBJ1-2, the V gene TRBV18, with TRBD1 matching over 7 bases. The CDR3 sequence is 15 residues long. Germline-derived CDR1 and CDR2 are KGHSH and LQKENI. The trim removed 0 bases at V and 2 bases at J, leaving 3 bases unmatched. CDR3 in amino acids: CASSPPRTGNYGYTF. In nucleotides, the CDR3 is TGTGCCAGCTCACCACCTCGGACAGGCAACTATGGCTACACCTTC.

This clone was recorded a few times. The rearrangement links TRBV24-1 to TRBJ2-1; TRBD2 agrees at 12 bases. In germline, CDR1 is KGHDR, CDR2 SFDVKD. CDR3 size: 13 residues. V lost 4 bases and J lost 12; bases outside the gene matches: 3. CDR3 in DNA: TGTGCCACCAGTGAGCTGACTAGCGGGAGGCAGTTCTTC. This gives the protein CATSELTSGRQFF.

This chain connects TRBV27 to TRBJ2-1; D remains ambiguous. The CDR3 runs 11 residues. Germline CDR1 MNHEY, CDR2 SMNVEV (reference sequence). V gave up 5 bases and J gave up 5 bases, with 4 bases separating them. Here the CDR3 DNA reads TGTGCCAGCAGTCAGAACAATGAGCAGTTCTTC. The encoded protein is CASSQNNEQFF.

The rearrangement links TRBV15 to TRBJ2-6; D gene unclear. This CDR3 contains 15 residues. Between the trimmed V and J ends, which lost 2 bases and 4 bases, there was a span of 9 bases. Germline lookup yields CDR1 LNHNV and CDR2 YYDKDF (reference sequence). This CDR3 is CATSRQASGANVLTF. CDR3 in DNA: TGTGCCACCAGCAGACAGGCTTCCGGGGCCAACGTCCTGACTTTC.

The DNA of the CDR3 is TGTGCCAGCAGATACCAGGTGTGGGCGTCTGAAGCTTTCTTT. Residues: CASRYQVWASEAFF. The chain combines TRBV28 with TRBJ1-1, with no clear D. Trimming pared 6 bases from V and 6 bases from J, leaving 17 bases between. Germline CDR1 is MDHEN and CDR2 is SYDVKM. The CDR3 contains 14 residues.